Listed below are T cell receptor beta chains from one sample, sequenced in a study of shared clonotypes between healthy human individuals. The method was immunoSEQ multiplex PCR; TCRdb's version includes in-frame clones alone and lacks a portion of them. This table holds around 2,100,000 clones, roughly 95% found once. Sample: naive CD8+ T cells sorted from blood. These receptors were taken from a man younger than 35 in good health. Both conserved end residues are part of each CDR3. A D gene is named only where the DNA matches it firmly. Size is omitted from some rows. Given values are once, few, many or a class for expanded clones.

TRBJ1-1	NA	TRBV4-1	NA	CASSLRGTEAFF	TGCGCCAGCAGCCTCCGGGGGACTGAAGCTTTCTTT
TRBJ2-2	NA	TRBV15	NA	CATSRAGVGDSEERATPGELFF	TGTGCCACCAGCAGAGCCGGGGTTGGGGACTCTGAAGAGAGGGCAACCCCCGGGGAGCTGTTTTTT
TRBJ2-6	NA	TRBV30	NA	CAWSTKRGRYSGANVLTF	TGTGCCTGGAGTACGAAGAGGGGGAGATACTCTGGGGCCAACGTCCTGACTTTC
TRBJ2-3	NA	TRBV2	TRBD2	CASSGIGTGGRGSTDTQYF	TGTGCCAGCAGTGGAATCGGGACCGGAGGGCGGGGGAGCACAGATACGCAGTATTTT
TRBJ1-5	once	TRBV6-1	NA	CASSEGGGGNQPQHF	TGTGCCAGCAGTGAAGGCGGGGGAGGAAATCAGCCCCAGCATTTT
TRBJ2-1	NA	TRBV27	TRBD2	CASSLSGDLNEQFF	TGTGCCAGCAGTCTTAGCGGGGACCTCAATGAGCAGTTCTTC
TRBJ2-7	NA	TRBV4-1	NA	CASSQTNNAYEQYF	TGCGCCAGCAGCCAAACTAATAATGCCTACGAGCAGTACTTC
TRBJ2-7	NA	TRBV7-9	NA	CASQDGLTYEQYF	TGTGCCAGCCAGGACGGTCTGACCTACGAGCAGTACTTC
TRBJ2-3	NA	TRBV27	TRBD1	CASSFDRDADTQYF	TGTGCCAGCAGTTTCGACAGGGATGCAGATACGCAGTATTTT
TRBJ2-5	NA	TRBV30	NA	CAWSSEQETQYF	TGTGCCTGGTCGAGCGAGCAAGAGACCCAGTACTTC
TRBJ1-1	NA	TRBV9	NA	CASSVVERAFF	TGTGCCAGCAGCGTAGTGGAGAGAGCTTTCTTT
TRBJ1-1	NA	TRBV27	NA	CASSFGTAGIAEAFF	TGTGCCAGCAGTTTTGGAACGGCTGGAATCGCTGAAGCTTTCTTT
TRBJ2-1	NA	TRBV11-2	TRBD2	CASSSLAGGRWNEQFF	TGTGCCAGCAGCTCCTTAGCGGGAGGCCGGTGGAATGAGCAGTTCTTC
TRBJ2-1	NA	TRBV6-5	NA	CASSPQSLANEQFF	TGTGCCAGCAGTCCCCAATCACTAGCAAATGAGCAGTTCTTC
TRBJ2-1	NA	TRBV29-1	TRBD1	CSVEDGTGSVEQFF	TGCAGCGTTGAAGATGGGACAGGGAGTGTTGAGCAGTTCTTC
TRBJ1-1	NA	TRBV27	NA	CASSVVGANTEAFF	TGTGCCAGCAGTGTAGTAGGGGCTAACACTGAAGCTTTCTTT
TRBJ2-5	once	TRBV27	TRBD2	CASSLITTSGQETQYF	TGTGCCAGCAGTTTAATAACAACTAGCGGGCAAGAGACCCAGTACTTC
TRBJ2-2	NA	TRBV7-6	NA	CASSLKPLGWETNTGELFF	TGTGCCAGCAGCCTTAAACCCCTTGGCTGGGAGACGAACACCGGGGAGCTGTTTTTT
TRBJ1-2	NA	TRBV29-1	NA	CSATGDTNYGYTF	TGCAGCGCGACCGGGGACACCAACTATGGCTACACCTTC
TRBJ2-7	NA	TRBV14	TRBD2	CASSRKLADSYEQYF	TGTGCCAGCAGCCGGAAACTAGCGGACTCCTACGAGCAGTACTTC
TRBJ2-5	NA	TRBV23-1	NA	CASSRLGETQYF	TGCGCCAGCAGTAGGCTAGGTGAGACCCAGTACTTC
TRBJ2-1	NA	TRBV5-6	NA	CASSPGSVSYNEQFF	TGTGCCAGCAGCCCGGGGAGCGTCTCCTACAATGAGCAGTTCTTC
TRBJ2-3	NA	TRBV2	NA	CASNQPGGTDTQYF	TGTGCCAGCAACCAACCCGGGGGCACAGATACGCAGTATTTT
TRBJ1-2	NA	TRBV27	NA	CASSLSGGSGYGYTF	TGTGCCAGCAGTTTATCTGGGGGAAGCGGCTATGGCTACACCTTC
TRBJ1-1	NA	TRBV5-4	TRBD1	CASSHGQGRMNTEAFF	TGTGCCAGCAGCCACGGACAGGGACGGATGAACACTGAAGCTTTCTTT
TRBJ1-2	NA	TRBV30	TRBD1	CAWSGGQGTYGYTF	TGTGCCTGGAGTGGCGGACAGGGAACCTATGGCTACACCTTC